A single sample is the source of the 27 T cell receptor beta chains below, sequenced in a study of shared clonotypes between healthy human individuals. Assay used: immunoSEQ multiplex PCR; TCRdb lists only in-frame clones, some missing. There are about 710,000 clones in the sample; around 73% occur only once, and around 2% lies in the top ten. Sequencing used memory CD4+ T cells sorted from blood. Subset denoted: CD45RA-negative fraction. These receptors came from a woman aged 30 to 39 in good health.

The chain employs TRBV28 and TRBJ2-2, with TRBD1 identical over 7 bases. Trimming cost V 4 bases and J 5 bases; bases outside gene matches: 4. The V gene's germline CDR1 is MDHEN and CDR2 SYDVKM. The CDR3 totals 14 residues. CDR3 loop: CASSSGQETGELFF. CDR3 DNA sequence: TGTGCCAGCAGTTCCGGACAGGAGACCGGGGAGCTGTTTTTT.

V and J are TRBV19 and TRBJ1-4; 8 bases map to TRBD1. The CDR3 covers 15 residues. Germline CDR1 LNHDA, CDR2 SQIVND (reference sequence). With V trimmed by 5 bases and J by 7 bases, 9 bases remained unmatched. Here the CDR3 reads CASSPQTGESEKLFF. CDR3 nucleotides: TGTGCCAGTAGTCCGCAGACAGGGGAGAGTGAAAAACTGTTTTTT.

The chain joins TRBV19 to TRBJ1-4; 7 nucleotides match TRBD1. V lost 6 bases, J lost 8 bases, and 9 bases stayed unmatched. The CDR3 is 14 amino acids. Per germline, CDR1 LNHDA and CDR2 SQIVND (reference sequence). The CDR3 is CASSATGVYEKLFF. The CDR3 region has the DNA TGTGCCAGTAGCGCAACAGGGGTTTACGAAAAACTGTTTTTT. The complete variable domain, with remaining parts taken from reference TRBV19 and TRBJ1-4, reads DGGITQSPKYLFRKEGQNVTLSCEQNLNHDAMYWYRQDPGQGLRLIYYSQIVNDFQKGDIAEGYSVSREKKESFPLTVTSAQKNPTAFYLCASSATGVYEKLFFGSGTQLSVL.

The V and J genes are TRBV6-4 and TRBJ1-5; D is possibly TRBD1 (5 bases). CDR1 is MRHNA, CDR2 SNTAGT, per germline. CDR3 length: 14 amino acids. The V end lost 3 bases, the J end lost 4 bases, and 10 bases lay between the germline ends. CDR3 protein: CASSEGQGNQPQHF. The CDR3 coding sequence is TGTGCCAGCAGTGAGGGGCAGGGAAATCAGCCCCAGCATTTT.

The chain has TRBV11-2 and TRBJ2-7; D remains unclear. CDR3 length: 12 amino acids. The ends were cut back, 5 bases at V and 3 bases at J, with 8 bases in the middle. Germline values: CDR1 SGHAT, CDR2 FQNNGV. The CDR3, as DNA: TGTGCCAGCAGCCCGGTGAACTACGAGCAGTACTTC. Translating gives CASSPVNYEQYF.

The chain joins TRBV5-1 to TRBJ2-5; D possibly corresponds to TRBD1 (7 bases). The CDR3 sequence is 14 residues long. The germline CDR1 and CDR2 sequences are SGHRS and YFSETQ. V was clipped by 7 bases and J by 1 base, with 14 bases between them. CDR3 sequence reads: CASARDSPQETQYF. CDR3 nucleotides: TGCGCCAGCGCGCGGGACAGTCCCCAAGAGACCCAGTACTTC. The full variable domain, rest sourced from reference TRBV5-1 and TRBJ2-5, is KAGVTQTPRYLIKTRGQQVTLSCSPISGHRSVSWYQQTPGQGLQFLFEYFSETQRNKGNFPGRFSGRQFSNSRSEMNVSTLELGDSALYLCASARDSPQETQYFGPGTRLLVL.

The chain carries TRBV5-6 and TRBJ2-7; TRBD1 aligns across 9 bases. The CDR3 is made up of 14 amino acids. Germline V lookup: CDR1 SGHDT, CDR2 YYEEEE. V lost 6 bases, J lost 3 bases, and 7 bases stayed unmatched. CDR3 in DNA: TGTGCCAGCATCCTTTGGGACAGGGTCTACGAGCAGTACTTC. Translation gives CASILWDRVYEQYF.

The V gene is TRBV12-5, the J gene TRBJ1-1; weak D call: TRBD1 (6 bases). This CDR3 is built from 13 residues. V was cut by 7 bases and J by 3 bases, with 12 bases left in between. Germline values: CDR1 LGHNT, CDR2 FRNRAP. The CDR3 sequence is CASAKTGYTEAFF. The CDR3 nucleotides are TGTGCTAGTGCTAAAACAGGGTACACTGAAGCTTTCTTT.

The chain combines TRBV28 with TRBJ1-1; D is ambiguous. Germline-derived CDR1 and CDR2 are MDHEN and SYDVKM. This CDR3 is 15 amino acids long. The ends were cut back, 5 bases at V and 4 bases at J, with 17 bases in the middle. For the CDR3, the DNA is TGTGCCAGCAGTCTAATCCACAGTATAACCACTGAAGCTTTCTTT. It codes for CASSLIHSITTEAFF.

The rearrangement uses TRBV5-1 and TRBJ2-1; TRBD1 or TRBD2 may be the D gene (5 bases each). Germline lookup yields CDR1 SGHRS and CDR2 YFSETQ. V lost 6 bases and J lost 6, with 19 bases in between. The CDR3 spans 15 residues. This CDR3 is CASTVTAGASNEQFF. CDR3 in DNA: TGCGCCAGCACCGTAACCGCCGGGGCCAGCAATGAGCAGTTCTTC.

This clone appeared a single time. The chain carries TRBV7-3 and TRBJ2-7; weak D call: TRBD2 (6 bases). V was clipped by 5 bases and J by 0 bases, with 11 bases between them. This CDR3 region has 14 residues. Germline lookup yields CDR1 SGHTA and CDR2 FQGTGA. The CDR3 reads CASSPGGVSYEQYF. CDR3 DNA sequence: TGTGCCAGCAGCCCCGGAGGGGTCTCCTACGAGCAGTACTTC.

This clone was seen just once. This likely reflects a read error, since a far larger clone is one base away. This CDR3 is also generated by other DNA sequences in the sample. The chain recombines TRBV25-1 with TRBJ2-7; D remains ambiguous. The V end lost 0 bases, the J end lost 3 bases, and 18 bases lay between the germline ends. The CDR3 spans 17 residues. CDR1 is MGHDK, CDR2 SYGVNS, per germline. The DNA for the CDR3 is TGTGCCAGCAGTGAATACTGGTCCCAAGGGAAGCTCTACGAGCAGTACTTC. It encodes CASSEYWSQGKLYEQYF.

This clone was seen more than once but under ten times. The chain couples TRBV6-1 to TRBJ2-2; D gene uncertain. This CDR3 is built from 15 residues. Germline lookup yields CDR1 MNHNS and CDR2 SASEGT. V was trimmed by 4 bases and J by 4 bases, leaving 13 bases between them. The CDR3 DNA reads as TGTGCCAGCAGTGGCCGTGAAAGAGGCACCGGGGAGCTGTTTTTT. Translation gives CASSGRERGTGELFF.

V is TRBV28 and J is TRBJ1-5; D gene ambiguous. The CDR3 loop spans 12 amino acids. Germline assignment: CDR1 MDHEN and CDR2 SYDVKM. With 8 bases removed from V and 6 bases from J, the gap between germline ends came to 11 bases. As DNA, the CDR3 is TGTGCCAGCCGACAAACGGTTCAGCCCCAGCATTTT. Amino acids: CASRQTVQPQHF.

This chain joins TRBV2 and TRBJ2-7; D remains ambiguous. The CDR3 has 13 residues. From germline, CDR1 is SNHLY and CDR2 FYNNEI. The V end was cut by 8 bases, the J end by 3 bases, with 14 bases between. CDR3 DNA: TGTGCCAGCTCGGGTGGTTGGGTCTACGAGCAGTACTTC. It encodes CASSGGWVYEQYF.

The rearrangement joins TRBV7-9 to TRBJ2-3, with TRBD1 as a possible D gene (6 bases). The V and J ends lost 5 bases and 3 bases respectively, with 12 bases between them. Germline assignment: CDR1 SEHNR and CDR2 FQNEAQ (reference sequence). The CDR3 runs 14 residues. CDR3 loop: CASSPYRETDTQYF. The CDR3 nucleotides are TGTGCCAGCAGCCCCTACAGGGAGACAGATACGCAGTATTTT.

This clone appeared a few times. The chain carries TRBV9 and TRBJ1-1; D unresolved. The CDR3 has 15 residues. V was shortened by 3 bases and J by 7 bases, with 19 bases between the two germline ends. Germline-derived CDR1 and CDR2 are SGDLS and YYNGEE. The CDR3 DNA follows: TGTGCCAGCAGCGAGCTAGTCGGGTCTCCCGGTGAAGCTTTCTTT. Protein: CASSELVGSPGEAFF. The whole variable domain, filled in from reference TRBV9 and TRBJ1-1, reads DSGVTQTPKHLITATGQRVTLRCSPRSGDLSVYWYQQSLDQGLQFLIQYYNGEERAKGNILERFSAQQFPDLHSELNLSSLELGDSALYFCASSELVGSPGEAFFGQGTRLTVV.

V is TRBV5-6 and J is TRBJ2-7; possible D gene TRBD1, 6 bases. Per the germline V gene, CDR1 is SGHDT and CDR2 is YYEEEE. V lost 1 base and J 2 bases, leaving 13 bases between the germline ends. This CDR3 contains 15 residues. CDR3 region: CASSLKDRPPYEQYF. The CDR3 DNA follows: TGTGCCAGCAGCTTGAAAGACAGGCCACCCTACGAGCAGTACTTC.

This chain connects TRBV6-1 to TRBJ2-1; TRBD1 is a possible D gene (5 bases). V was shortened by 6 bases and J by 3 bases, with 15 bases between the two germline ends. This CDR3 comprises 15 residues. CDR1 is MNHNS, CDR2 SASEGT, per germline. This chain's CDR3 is CASSGHDEGYNEQFF. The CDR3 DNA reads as TGTGCCAGCAGCGGACACGATGAAGGCTACAATGAGCAGTTCTTC.

The CDR3: CASSLRASGTEAFF. The DNA for the CDR3 is TGTGCCAGCAGCTTGCGGGCGTCGGGCACTGAAGCTTTCTTT. The V call is TRBV5-6, the J call TRBJ1-1, with unresolved D. Germline lookup yields CDR1 SGHDT and CDR2 YYEEEE. V was cut by 1 base and J by 4 bases, with 11 bases left in between. The CDR3 runs to 14 residues.

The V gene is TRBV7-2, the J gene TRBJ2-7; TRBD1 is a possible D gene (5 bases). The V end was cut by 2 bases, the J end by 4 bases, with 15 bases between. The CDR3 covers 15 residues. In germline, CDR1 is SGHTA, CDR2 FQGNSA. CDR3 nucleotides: TGTGCCAGCAGCTTACTGGCAGGGAAAGGATACGAGCAGTACTTC. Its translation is CASSLLAGKGYEQYF.

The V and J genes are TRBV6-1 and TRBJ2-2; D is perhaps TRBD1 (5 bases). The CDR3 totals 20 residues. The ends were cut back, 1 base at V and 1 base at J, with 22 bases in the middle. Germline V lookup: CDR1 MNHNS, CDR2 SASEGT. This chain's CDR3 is CASSEGLIGHKGKNTGELFF. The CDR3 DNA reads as TGTGCCAGCAGTGAAGGGCTAATAGGACATAAAGGGAAGAACACCGGGGAGCTGTTTTTT.

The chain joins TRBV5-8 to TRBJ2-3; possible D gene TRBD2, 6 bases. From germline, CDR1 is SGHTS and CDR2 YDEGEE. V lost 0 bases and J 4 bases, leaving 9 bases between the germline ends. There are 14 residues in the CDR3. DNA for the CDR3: TGTGCCAGCAGCTTGGTAGGCGGGGCAGATACGCAGTATTTT. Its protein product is CASSLVGGADTQYF. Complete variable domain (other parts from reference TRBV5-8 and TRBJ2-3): EAGVTQSPTHLIKTRGQQATLRCSPISGHTSVYWYQQALGLGLQFLLWYDEGEERNRGNFPPRFSGRQFPNYSSELNVNALELEDSALYLCASSLVGGADTQYFGPGTRLTVL.

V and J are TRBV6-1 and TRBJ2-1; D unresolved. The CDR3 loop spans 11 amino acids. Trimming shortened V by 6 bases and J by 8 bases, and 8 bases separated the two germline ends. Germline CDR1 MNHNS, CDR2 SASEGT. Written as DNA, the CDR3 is TGTGCCAGCAGCCACGGCCATGAGCAGTTCTTC. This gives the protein CASSHGHEQFF.

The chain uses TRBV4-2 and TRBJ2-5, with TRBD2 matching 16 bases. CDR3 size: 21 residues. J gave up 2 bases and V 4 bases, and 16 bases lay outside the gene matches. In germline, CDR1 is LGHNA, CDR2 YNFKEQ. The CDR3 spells CASSRPLTPGLAGGQQETQYF. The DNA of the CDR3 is TGTGCCAGCAGCCGACCTTTGACTCCGGGACTAGCGGGAGGGCAGCAAGAGACCCAGTACTTC.

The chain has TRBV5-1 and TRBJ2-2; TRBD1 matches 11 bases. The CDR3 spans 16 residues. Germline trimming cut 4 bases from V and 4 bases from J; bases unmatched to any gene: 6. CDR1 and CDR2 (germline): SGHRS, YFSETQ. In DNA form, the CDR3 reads TGCGCCAGCAGCCCATCCGGGACAGGGGGCACCGGGGAGCTGTTTTTT. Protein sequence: CASSPSGTGGTGELFF.

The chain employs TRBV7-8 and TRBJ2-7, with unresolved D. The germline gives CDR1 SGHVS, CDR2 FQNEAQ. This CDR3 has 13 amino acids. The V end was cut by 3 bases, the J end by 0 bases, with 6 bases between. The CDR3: CASSFSNSYEQYF. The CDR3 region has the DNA TGTGCCAGCAGCTTCTCCAACTCCTACGAGCAGTACTTC.